This TCR beta chain was obtained from a study of T-cell memory formation after mild COVID-19. V lost 6 bases, J lost 2 bases, and 6 bases stayed unmatched. The CDR3 runs to 15 residues. Germline V gene data show CDR1 as SGHTA and CDR2 as FQGNSA. Via MiXCR, TCRdb re-called the 5' RACE reads, giving one row per CDR3 protein. Here the sample spans a few hundred thousand distinct CDR3 sequences, more than 20% being singletons. Sample: PBMCs or a T cell subset sorted from them (not recorded which). This chain uses TRBV7-2 with TRBJ2-2, with 7 bases identical to TRBD2. This sequence originates from an adult woman who had mild COVID-19 (a few samples of this study predate the infection). Cell type and time point are not known. CDR3 residues: CASSPRGVNTGELFF. Written as DNA, the CDR3 is TGTGCCAGCAGTCCTCGGGGGGTAAACACCGGGGAGCTGTTTTTT.